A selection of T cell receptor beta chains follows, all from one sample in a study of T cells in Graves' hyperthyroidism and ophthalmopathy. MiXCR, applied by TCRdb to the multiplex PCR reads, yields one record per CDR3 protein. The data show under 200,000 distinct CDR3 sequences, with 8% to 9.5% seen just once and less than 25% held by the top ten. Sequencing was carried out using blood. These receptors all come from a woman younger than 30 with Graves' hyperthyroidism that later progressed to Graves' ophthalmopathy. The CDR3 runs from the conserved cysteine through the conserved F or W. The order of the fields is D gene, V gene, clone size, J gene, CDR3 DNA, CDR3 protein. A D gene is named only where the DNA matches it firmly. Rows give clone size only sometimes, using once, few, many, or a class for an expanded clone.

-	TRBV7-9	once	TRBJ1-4	TGTGCCAGCAGTCTTACAGACCTTACCAATGAAAAACTGTTTTTT	CASSLTDLTNEKLFF
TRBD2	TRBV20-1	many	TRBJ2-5	TGCAGTGCTAGCGGGGGGCAAGAGACCCAGTACTTC	CSASGGQETQYF
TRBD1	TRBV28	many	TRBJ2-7	TGTGCCAGCAGAAGGGACAGGGGCCCATACGAGCAGTACTTC	CASRRDRGPYEQYF
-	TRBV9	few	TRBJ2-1	TGTGCCAGCAGCCCTGGGGGGGCGAGAGATGAGCAGTTCTTC	CASSPGGARDEQFF
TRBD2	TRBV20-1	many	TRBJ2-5	TGCAGTGCTAGGGAAGCGGGAGAGGGGAGGGAGACCCAGTACTTC	CSAREAGEGRETQYF
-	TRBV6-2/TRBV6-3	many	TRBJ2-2	TGTGCCAGCAGTTACGCCCAGGTCCGATTTCGGGCCGGGGAGCTGTTTTTT	CASSYAQVRFRAGELFF
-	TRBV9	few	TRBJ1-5	TGTGCCAGCAGCGTAGGCGGCAATAGCAATCAGCCCCAGCATTTT	CASSVGGNSNQPQHF
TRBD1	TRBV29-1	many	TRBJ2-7	TGCAGCGTTAAGACAGGGGGCCTCTCCTACGAGCAGTACTTC	CSVKTGGLSYEQYF
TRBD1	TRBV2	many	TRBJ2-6	TGTGCCAGCAACCCGGGACAGGGGGCTTCTGGGGCCAACGTCCTGACTTTC	CASNPGQGASGANVLTF
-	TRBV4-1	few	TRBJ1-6	TGCGCCAGCAGCCAACTGGGACTTAATTCACCCCTCCACTTT	CASSQLGLNSPLHF
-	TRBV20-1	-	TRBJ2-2	TGCAGTGGGGTGAGACTGAACACCGGGGAGCTGTTTTTT	CSGVRLNTGELFF
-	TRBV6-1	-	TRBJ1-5	TGTGCCAGCCGCGGGGGCGGGGGCAATCAGCCCCAGCATTTT	CASRGGGGNQPQHF
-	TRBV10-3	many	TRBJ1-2	TGTGCCATCACGTCGTTAGCCGGCTACACCTTC	CAITSLAGYTF
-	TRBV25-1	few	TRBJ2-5	TGTGCCAGCAGTGTTCCGGGATCCAAAATCGGGTTACAAGAGACCCAGTACTTC	CASSVPGSKIGLQETQYF
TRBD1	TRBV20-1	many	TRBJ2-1	TGCAGTGCTACCGACAGGGGAGAGGGATACAATGAGCAGTTCTTC	CSATDRGEGYNEQFF
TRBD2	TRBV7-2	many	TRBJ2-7	TGTGCCAGCAGCCCCTCGGGGGGGTACGAGCAGTACTTC	CASSPSGGYEQYF
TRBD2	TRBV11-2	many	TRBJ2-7	TGTGCCAGCAGGGCCCCCGGGGGGGCTAGGGACGAGCAGTACTTC	CASRAPGGARDEQYF
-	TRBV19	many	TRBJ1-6	TGTGCCACCTCCCCCGGGACGGATAATTCACCCCTCCACTTT	CATSPGTDNSPLHF
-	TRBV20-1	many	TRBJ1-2	TGCAGTGCTATCAGCTACGGGGGCTACACCTTC	CSAISYGGYTF
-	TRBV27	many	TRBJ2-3	TGTGCCAGCACCCTAGGGGTAGGACCTTCCACAGATACGCAGTATTTT	CASTLGVGPSTDTQYF
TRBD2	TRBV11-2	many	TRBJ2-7	TGTGCCAGCAGCTTAGTTAGGAATAGCGGGACGGGGGTCTACGAGCAGTACTTC	CASSLVRNSGTGVYEQYF
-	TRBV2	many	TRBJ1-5	TGTGCCAGCAGTACTACAGGTAGCAATCAGCCCCAGCATTTT	CASSTTGSNQPQHF
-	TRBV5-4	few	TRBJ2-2	TGTGCCAGCAGCTTGGACGGGAGTGGGACCGGGGAGCTGTTTTTT	CASSLDGSGTGELFF
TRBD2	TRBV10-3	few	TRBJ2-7	TGTGCCGCCGGGGGGGTGTCCTACGAGCAGTACTTC	CAAGGVSYEQYF
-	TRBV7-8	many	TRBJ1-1	TGTGCCAGCAGCTTAGGGGCCCCGAACACTGAAGCTTTCTTT	CASSLGAPNTEAFF
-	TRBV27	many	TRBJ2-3	TGTGCCAGCAGAAGAAAGGGGTCTCAAGATACGCAGTATTTT	CASRRKGSQDTQYF
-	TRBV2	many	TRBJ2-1	TGTGCCAGCAAAGGGATTTCCTCCTACAATGAGCAGTTCTTC	CASKGISSYNEQFF
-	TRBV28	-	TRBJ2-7	TGTGCCAGCAGTCCCCTTCGGGAGCCCTACTACGAGCAGTACTTC	CASSPLREPYYEQYF
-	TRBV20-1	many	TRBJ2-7	TGCAGTGCTAGAGATGTTTTTGCCTACGAGCAGTACTTC	CSARDVFAYEQYF
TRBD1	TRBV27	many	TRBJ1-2	TGTGCCAGCCAGGGACAGGGAGGGAACTATGGCTACACCTTC	CASQGQGGNYGYTF
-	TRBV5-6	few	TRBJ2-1	TGTGCCAGCAGCTTCCGGGGGATAACCTACAATGAGCAGTTCTTC	CASSFRGITYNEQFF
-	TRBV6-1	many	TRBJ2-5	TGTGCCAGCAGTGGACTAGGTACAGAGACCCAGTACTTC	CASSGLGTETQYF
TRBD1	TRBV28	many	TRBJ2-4	TGTGCCAGCAGTAACTTAGGACAGGGTGCCAAAAACATTCAGTACTTC	CASSNLGQGAKNIQYF
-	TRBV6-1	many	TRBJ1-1	TGTGCCAGCACCCGAGGTCGGGGTACTGAAGCTTTCTTT	CASTRGRGTEAFF
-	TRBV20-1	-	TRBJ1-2	TGCAGTGCTAGTGGACAGACCCCCGGATGGTATGGCTACACCTTC	CSASGQTPGWYGYTF
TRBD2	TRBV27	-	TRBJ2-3	TGTGCCAGCAGTTTTTCAGCGGGGAATACGCAGTATTTT	CASSFSAGNTQYF
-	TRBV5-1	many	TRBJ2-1	TGCGCCAGCAGCCTTGGATATAGGGAGGAGTACAATGAGCAGTTCTTC	CASSLGYREEYNEQFF
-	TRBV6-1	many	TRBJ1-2	TGTGCCAGCAGCGGAAACAGGGATGGCTACACCTTC	CASSGNRDGYTF
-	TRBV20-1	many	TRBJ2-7	TGCAGTGCTAAGGCGGACTTAACCTACGAGCAGTACTTC	CSAKADLTYEQYF
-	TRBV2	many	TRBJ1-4	TGTGCCAGCAGGGAACACACAGCTGCAACTAATGAAAAACTGTTTTTT	CASREHTAATNEKLFF
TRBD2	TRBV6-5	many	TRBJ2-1	TGTGCCAGCAGTTACTCGGGAGGGCGCTACAATGAGCAGTTCTTC	CASSYSGGRYNEQFF
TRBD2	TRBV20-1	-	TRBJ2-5	TGCAGTGCTTTTCCTTTAGCGGGAGGGCGACAGGAGACCCAGTACTTC	CSAFPLAGGRQETQYF
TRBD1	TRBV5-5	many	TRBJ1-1	TGTGCCAGCAGGAGAGGACAGGGGAACACTGAAGCTTTCTTT	CASRRGQGNTEAFF
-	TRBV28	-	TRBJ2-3	TGTGCCAGCAGTTTGGGCAGCTCTGATACGCAGTATTTT	CASSLGSSDTQYF
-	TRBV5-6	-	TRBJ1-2	TGTGCCAGCAGCTTGAAGTGGGGGTCTCAGGGCTGGAACTATGGCTACACCTTC	CASSLKWGSQGWNYGYTF
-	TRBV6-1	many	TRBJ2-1	TGTGCCAGCAGTGACGGCAGGGCGTCCTACAATGAGCAGTTCTTC	CASSDGRASYNEQFF
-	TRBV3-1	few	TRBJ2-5	TGTGCCAGCAGCCAGGAAGCGTGGGCAGAGACCCAGTACTTC	CASSQEAWAETQYF
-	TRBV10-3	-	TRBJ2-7	TGTGCCATCAGTGAAGGGGGGAGATACGAGCAGTACTTC	CAISEGGRYEQYF
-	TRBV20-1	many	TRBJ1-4	TGCAGTAGAAAGGGGGGCACCGCAACTAATGAAAAACTGTTTTTT	CSRKGGTATNEKLFF
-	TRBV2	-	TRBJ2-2	TGTGCCAGCAGTGATGAGGCACTCAACACCGGGGAGCTGTTTTTT	CASSDEALNTGELFF
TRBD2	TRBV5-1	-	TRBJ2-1	TGCGCCAGCAGCTTGGGGATAGCGGGATTGAATAAGCAGTTCTTC	CASSLGIAGLNKQFF
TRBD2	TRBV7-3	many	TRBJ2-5	TGTGCCAGCAGCTCGACCGGACTAGCGGGAGGGGGAGAGACCCAGTACTTC	CASSSTGLAGGGETQYF
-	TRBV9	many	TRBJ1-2	TGTGCCAGCAGCCCACGGGCTGCAGATGGCTACACCTTC	CASSPRAADGYTF
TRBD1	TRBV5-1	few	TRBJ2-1	TGCGCCAGCAGCCGAGGCCAGGGGGCGAGTTACAATGAGCAGTTCTTC	CASSRGQGASYNEQFF
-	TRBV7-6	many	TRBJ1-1	TGTGCCAGCAGCTTAGATCGGAGGGAAGGGACTGAAGCTTTCTTT	CASSLDRREGTEAFF
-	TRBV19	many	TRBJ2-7	TGTGCCAGTAGTATAGGGTCGACCTACGAGCAGTACTTC	CASSIGSTYEQYF